This entry concerns a single TCR beta chain. Original analysis: Amplifying reference gene primers gave estimates of nucleated cell counts. Profiled with immunoSEQ multiplex PCR; TCRdb holds only in-frame clones, not every one. V and J calls and clone size are those listed in that table; D and trimming were worked out from the DNA. The sample holds approximately 88,000 clones; roughly 75% are singletons and the top ten take roughly 8.2%. CDR3 length: 16 amino acids. The V gene lost 4 bases and the J gene lost 0 bases, with 14 bases spanning the gap. Germline loops: CDR1 SGHNT, CDR2 YYREEE (reference sequence). This sample stems from a study of blood T cell repertoires in COVID-19. Study in general: Sites across the United States, Italy and Spain contributed samples from acute and convalescent COVID-19. The cDNA or gDNA used as material had been derived from T cells, B-cell-depleted T cells, or PBMCs.

Sequencing was performed on peripheral blood. This clonotype was sampled from a man between 50 and 59 years old who had recovered from COVID-19. V usage is TRBV5-4 and J usage is TRBJ1-3; the D gene is possibly TRBD1 (5 bases). CDR3 region: CASSPGGGISGNTIYF. In DNA, the CDR3 is TGTGCCAGCAGCCCCGGGGGGGGGATCTCTGGAAACACCATATATTTT.